Listed here are 29 T cell receptor beta chains from one sample, sequenced in a study of CD8 T cells in Susac syndrome. Random-hexamer reverse transcription was applied to about 0.45 to 1 ug RNA. TCRdb re-derived calls from the immunoSEQ multiplex PCR reads in MiXCR, one entry per CDR3 protein. Of 71,000 or so distinct CDR3 sequences in the sample, 96% were seen once. The sequencing sample was made of CD4+ T cells from PBMCs. All receptors come from a human donor with multiple sclerosis.

The V gene is TRBV18, the J gene TRBJ2-5; D is perhaps TRBD1 or TRBD2 (5 bases each). V lost 3 bases and J 5 bases, leaving 13 bases between the germline ends. From germline, CDR1 is KGHSH and CDR2 LQKENI. The CDR3 consists of 14 residues. The CDR3 protein is CASSPGRRRETQYF. Here the CDR3 DNA reads TGTGCCAGCTCACCGGGACGGAGACGCGAGACCCAGTACTTC.

This clonotype was observed once. The gene calls are TRBV20-1 and TRBJ1-3; D call uncertain. Trimming took off 4 bases at V and 0 bases at J, with 10 bases between the two ends. The CDR3 spans 14 residues. Germline V lookup: CDR1 DFQATT, CDR2 SNEGSKA (reference sequence). CDR3 bases: TGCAGTGCTAAGAACCGAAACTCTGGAAACACCATATATTTT. This translates into CSAKNRNSGNTIYF.

The chain recombines TRBV2 with TRBJ1-5, with 8 bases identical to TRBD1. This CDR3 comprises 15 residues. The V gene end was trimmed by 6 bases and the J gene end by 3 bases; junction bases not matched to a gene: 7. Per the germline V gene, CDR1 is SNHLY and CDR2 is FYNNEI. The CDR3 loop reads CASRPGQEYNQPQHF. The CDR3 coding sequence is TGTGCCAGCAGGCCGGGACAGGAATACAATCAGCCCCAGCATTTT.

The chain is built from TRBV20-1 and TRBJ2-5; D may be TRBD2 (6 bases). With 6 bases removed from V and 5 bases from J, the gap between germline ends came to 16 bases. Germline CDR1 reads DFQATT; CDR2 reads SNEGSKA (reference sequence). This CDR3 has 13 residues. The CDR3, as DNA: TGCAGTGCCCCCGGGGTGGGGAGGGAGACCCAGTACTTC. Its protein product is CSAPGVGRETQYF.

This clonotype is a singleton in its sample. The chain employs TRBV5-1 and TRBJ2-7; 8 bases agree with TRBD2. Trimming removed 5 bases from V and 0 bases from J; junction bases left unmatched: 10. This CDR3 is 16 amino acids long. The germline V gene encodes CDR1 SGHRS and CDR2 YFSETQ. DNA of the CDR3: TGCGCCAGCAGTAGGGGCGGGGGGCCGAGCTCCTACGAGCAGTACTTC. Translation gives CASSRGGGPSSYEQYF.

The V gene is TRBV7-9, the J gene TRBJ2-2, with TRBD2 matching over 10 bases. The germline V gene encodes CDR1 SEHNR and CDR2 FQNEAQ (reference sequence). The CDR3 spans 14 residues. The junction had 3 bases not matched to a gene; V was cut back by 5 bases and J by 6 bases. The CDR3 DNA follows: TGTGCCAGCAGCCCTAGCGGGGGCGCCGGGGAGCTGTTTTTT. Protein sequence: CASSPSGGAGELFF.

J is TRBJ2-7 and V is TRBV28; TRBD1 matches at 10 bases. The germline gives CDR1 MDHEN, CDR2 SYDVKM. V gave up 10 bases and J gave up 7 bases; unmatched junction bases: 10. The CDR3 totals 13 residues. The CDR3 region is CATRGQGMREQYF. In nucleotides, the CDR3 is TGTGCCACCAGGGGACAGGGGATGCGTGAGCAGTACTTC.

The rearrangement joins TRBV19 to TRBJ2-7, with D unclear. The V end lost 4 bases, the J end lost 1 base, and 17 bases lay between the germline ends. The CDR3 sequence is 16 residues long. The V gene's germline CDR1 is LNHDA and CDR2 SQIVND (reference sequence). CDR3 protein: CASSTTPSYGSYEQYF. CDR3 in DNA: TGTGCCAGTAGTACTACCCCATCGTACGGATCCTACGAGCAGTACTTC.

The rearrangement uses TRBV7-6 and TRBJ2-7, with D perhaps TRBD2 (6 bases). The CDR3 sequence is 16 residues long. Germline V gene lookup returns CDR1 SGHVS and CDR2 FNYEAQ. The V gene lost 5 bases and the J gene lost 2 bases, with 19 bases spanning the gap. CDR3 in DNA: TGTGCCAGCAGCACCACCCCGGGACTGGGGCCCTACGAGCAGTACTTC. Translating gives CASSTTPGLGPYEQYF.

This sequence joins TRBV12-3 or TRBV12-4 and TRBJ2-2, with a weak D call TRBD1 (5 bases). This CDR3 has 13 amino acids. Trimming cost V 11 bases and J 3 bases, with 13 bases left between them. The CDR3 loop reads CAGRPGYTGELFF. Here the CDR3 DNA reads TGTGCCGGAAGGCCAGGGTACACCGGGGAGCTGTTTTTT.

This clonotype was seen only once. The CDR3 carries no conserved terminal phenylalanine or tryptophan, so it likely arises from a read error. The chain links TRBV7-9 to TRBJ2-7; D remains ambiguous. The CDR3 covers 13 residues. The V gene's germline CDR1 is SEHNR and CDR2 FQNEAQ (reference sequence). V lost 1 base, J lost 7 bases, and 11 bases lay in between. The CDR3 DNA follows: TGTGCCAGCAGCTTAGAACGGCTAACGGAGCAGTACTAC. Encoded protein: CASSLERLTEQYY.

The rearrangement uses TRBV20-1 and TRBJ2-2, with D uncertain. Trimming cost V 6 bases and J 6 bases, with 14 bases left between them. The CDR3 runs to 13 residues. CDR1 DFQATT and CDR2 SNEGSKA come from the germline V gene (reference sequence). CDR3 nucleotides: TGCAGTGCCCAGAATCCACAGTCCGGGGAGCTGTTTTTT. This sequence encodes CSAQNPQSGELFF.

This clonotype has only a few counts. The chain combines TRBV5-1 with TRBJ2-5; a weak D match, TRBD1 (5 bases). Trimming stripped 5 bases from V and 2 bases from J, with 10 bases between. CDR3 length: 13 amino acids. Germline V CDR1 and CDR2: SGHRS, YFSETQ. The CDR3 protein is CASSTTVQETQYF. CDR3 bases: TGCGCCAGCAGTACGACAGTTCAAGAGACCCAGTACTTC.

This chain joins TRBV6-5 and TRBJ2-2; D remains unclear. Germline CDR1 and CDR2: MNHEY and SVGAGI. The CDR3 extends over 16 amino acids. V was trimmed by 0 bases and J by 8 bases, leaving 16 bases between them. The CDR3 nucleotides read TGTGCCAGCAGTTACTCCCGAGTCACAACTCGGGGGGAGCTGTTTTTT. This translates into CASSYSRVTTRGELFF.

V usage is TRBV30 and J usage is TRBJ2-3; D call uncertain. The CDR3 totals 11 residues. Trimming stripped 1 base from V and 4 bases from J, with 3 bases between. The germline CDR1 and CDR2 sequences are GTSNPN and SVGIG (reference sequence). The CDR3 DNA follows: TGTGCCTGGAGTGACCCAGATACGCAGTATTTT. Translating it yields CAWSDPDTQYF.

This clonotype has just a few counts. The CDR3 DNA follows: TGTGCCAGCAGTCCAAGGACTAGCGGAAGCTCCTACAATGAGCAGTTCTTC. Translated: CASSPRTSGSSYNEQFF. The chain has TRBV6-1 and TRBJ2-1; 10 nucleotides match TRBD2. Germline CDR1 is MNHNS and CDR2 is SASEGT. This CDR3 region has 17 residues. The V and J ends lost 5 bases and 0 bases, in that order; junction bases with no gene match: 7.

The genes are TRBV10-2 and TRBJ1-1; D possibly corresponds to TRBD1 (6 bases). The V end lost 6 bases, the J end lost 0 bases, and 11 bases lay between the germline ends. This CDR3 spans 14 amino acids. Germline CDR1 is WSHSY and CDR2 is SAAADI. CDR3 DNA: TGCGCCAGCAGAAAGGGGGGAGTGAACACTGAAGCTTTCTTT. Translated, it gives CASRKGGVNTEAFF.

This clonotype was seen once. V is TRBV5-6 and J is TRBJ2-7; no clear D. V gave up 4 bases and J gave up 0 bases, with 14 bases separating them. CDR1 and CDR2 from the germline V gene are SGHDT and YYEEEE. This CDR3 comprises 15 residues. The DNA of the CDR3 is TGTGCCAGCAGCCCCAAAGGGTCCGCCTCCTACGAGCAGTACTTC. It specifies CASSPKGSASYEQYF.

This sequence joins TRBV7-8 and TRBJ2-3; 8 positions match TRBD1. The CDR3 runs 16 residues. CDR1 is SGHVS, CDR2 FQNEAQ, per germline. Trimming at V came to 5 bases and at J to 3 bases, leaving 10 bases not matched to a gene. The CDR3 nucleotides read TGTGCCAGCAGCCTCCAGGGGGCCCTTGCGACAGATACGCAGTATTTT. Its translation is CASSLQGALATDTQYF.

This chain joins TRBV29-1 and TRBJ2-2; TRBD1 matches 7 bases. V trimming: 6 bases; J trimming: 6 bases; junction bases outside the gene matches: 7. The CDR3 runs to 13 residues. Germline V gives CDR1 SQVTM, CDR2 ANQGSEA. The CDR3 DNA is TGCAGCGTGCACAGGGGACGGGCCGGGGAGCTGTTTTTT. Its translation: CSVHRGRAGELFF.

This chain joins TRBV29-1 and TRBJ2-5; D call uncertain. The V and J ends lost 4 bases and 1 base respectively, with 10 bases between them. There are 13 residues in the CDR3. Looked up from germline, CDR1 is SQVTM and CDR2 is ANQGSEA. CDR3 in DNA: TGCAGCGTTGGCCCGAGTTTCCAAGAGACCCAGTACTTC. Translated, it gives CSVGPSFQETQYF. Based on the CDR3 plus reference TRBV29-1 and TRBJ2-5, the full variable domain is SAVISQKPSRDICQRGTSLTIQCQVDSQVTMMFWYRQQPGQSLTLIATANQGSEATYESGFVIDKFPISRPNLTFSTLTVSNMSPEDSSIYLCSVGPSFQETQYFGPGTRLLVL.

The genes are TRBV7-8 and TRBJ2-3; possibly TRBD2 for D (5 bases). Germline V gene lookup returns CDR1 SGHVS and CDR2 FQNEAQ. V lost 4 bases and J lost 7, with 9 bases in between. This CDR3 comprises 12 residues. CDR3 residues: CASSSAGNTQYF. As DNA, the CDR3 is TGTGCCAGCAGCTCGGCGGGTAATACGCAGTATTTT.

There are a few counts of this clonotype. This chain uses TRBV29-1 with TRBJ2-7; a possible D gene is TRBD1 (5 bases). V lost 8 bases and J lost 0, with 11 bases in between. The CDR3 covers 12 residues. Germline V lookup: CDR1 SQVTM, CDR2 ANQGSEA. The CDR3: CSSLTGSYEQYF. CDR3 nucleotides: TGCAGCTCCTTAACAGGCTCCTACGAGCAGTACTTC.

The rearrangement uses TRBV3-1 and TRBJ2-7; a possible D gene is TRBD1 (7 bases). The CDR3 totals 14 residues. Germline values: CDR1 LGHDT, CDR2 YNNKEL (reference sequence). Trimming shortened V by 3 bases and J by 1 base, and 10 bases separated the two germline ends. CDR3 in amino acids: CASSQTGTSYEQYF. CDR3 nucleotides: TGTGCCAGCAGCCAGACAGGGACTTCCTACGAGCAGTACTTC.

The chain uses TRBV24-1 and TRBJ2-2; D unclear. The germline V and J ends were trimmed by 3 bases and 4 bases, with 29 bases remaining between them. Per the germline V gene, CDR1 is KGHDR and CDR2 is SFDVKD. The CDR3 is 21 residues long. The CDR3 spells CATSDPHPRSQGRPPTGELFF. The CDR3 region has the DNA TGTGCCACCAGTGATCCACACCCCCGCTCCCAAGGGCGACCCCCCACCGGGGAGCTGTTTTTT.

This clonotype was picked up one time. The chain joins TRBV5-1 to TRBJ1-2; TRBD1 aligns across 8 bases. V lost 4 bases and J lost 7; bases outside the gene matches: 12. The CDR3 contains 15 residues. Germline V CDR1 and CDR2: SGHRS, YFSETQ. The CDR3 bases are TGCGCCAGCAGCCTCGGGAGTGACAGGGGCAGTGGCTACACCTTC. It yields the protein CASSLGSDRGSGYTF.

The chain links TRBV3-1 to TRBJ1-1; D is unclear. Germline V gene sequence: CDR1 LGHDT, CDR2 YNNKEL (reference sequence). The CDR3 contains 13 residues. V was shortened by 8 bases and J by 0 bases, with 10 bases between the two germline ends. The CDR3 nucleotides are TGTGCCAGCGCCTTAAGTCTGAACACTGAAGCTTTCTTT. Its protein is CASALSLNTEAFF. Full variable domain (outside the CDR3, taken from reference TRBV3-1 and TRBJ1-1): DTAVSQTPKYLVTQMGNDKSIKCEQNLGHDTMYWYKQDSKKFLKIMFSYNNKELIINETVPNRFSPKSPDKAHLNLHINSLELGDSAVYFCASALSLNTEAFFGQGTRLTVV.

This chain uses TRBV12-3 or TRBV12-4 with TRBJ2-3; 8 bases map to TRBD1. This CDR3 region has 15 residues. Losses at the gene ends were 10 bases for V and 4 bases for J; bases not matched to a gene: 13. The CDR3 coding sequence is TGTGCCACCTCCCGCCGGACAGGGTCCCCAGATACGCAGTATTTT. This translates into CATSRRTGSPDTQYF.

The chain uses TRBV5-6 and TRBJ2-1, with D tentatively TRBD1 or TRBD2 (6 bases each). Germline CDR1 is SGHDT and CDR2 is YYEEEE. There are 15 residues in the CDR3. Trimming removed 4 bases at V and 6 bases at J, with 17 bases between. CDR3 DNA: TGTGCCAGCAGCGCAGGTGGGGGGCCCGTCAATGAGCAGTTCTTC. Translation gives CASSAGGGPVNEQFF.